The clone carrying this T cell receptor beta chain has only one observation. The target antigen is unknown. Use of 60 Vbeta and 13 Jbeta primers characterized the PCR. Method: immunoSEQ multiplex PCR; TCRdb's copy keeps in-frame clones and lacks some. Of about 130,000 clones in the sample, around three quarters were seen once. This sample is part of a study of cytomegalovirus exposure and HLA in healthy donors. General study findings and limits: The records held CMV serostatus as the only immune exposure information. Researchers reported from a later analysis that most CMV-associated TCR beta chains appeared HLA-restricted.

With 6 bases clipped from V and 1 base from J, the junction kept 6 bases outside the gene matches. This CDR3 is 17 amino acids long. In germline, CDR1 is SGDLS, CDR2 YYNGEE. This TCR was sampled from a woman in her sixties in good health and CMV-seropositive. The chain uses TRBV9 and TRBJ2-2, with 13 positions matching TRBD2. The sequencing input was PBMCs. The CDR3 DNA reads TGTGCCAGCACCTGGACTAGCGGGGGCCTGAACACCGGGGAGCTGTTTTTT. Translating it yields CASTWTSGGLNTGELFF.